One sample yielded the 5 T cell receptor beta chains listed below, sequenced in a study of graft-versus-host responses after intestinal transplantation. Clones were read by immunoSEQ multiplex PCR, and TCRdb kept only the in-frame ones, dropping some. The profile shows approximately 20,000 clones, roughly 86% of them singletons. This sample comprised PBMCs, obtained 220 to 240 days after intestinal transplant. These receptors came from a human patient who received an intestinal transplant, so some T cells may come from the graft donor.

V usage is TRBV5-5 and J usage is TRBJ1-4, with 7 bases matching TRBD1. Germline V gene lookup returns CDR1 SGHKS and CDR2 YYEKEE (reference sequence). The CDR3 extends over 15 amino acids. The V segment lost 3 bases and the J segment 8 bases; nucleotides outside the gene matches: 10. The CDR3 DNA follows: TGTGCCAGCAGCTCAGACAGGGTTTTCGGAGAAAAACTGTTTTTT. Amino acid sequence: CASSSDRVFGEKLFF. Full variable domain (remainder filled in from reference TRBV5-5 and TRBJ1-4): DAGVTQSPTHLIKTRGQQVTLRCSPISGHKSVSWYQQVLGQGPQFIFQYYEKEERGRGNFPDRFSARQFPNYSSELNVNALLLGDSALYLCASSSDRVFGEKLFFGSGTQLSVL.

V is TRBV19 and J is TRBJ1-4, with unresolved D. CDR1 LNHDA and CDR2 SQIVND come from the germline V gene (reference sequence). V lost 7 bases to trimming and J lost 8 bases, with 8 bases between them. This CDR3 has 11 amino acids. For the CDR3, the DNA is TGTGCCAGTAACGGGCAGGAAAAACTGTTTTTT. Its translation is CASNGQEKLFF.

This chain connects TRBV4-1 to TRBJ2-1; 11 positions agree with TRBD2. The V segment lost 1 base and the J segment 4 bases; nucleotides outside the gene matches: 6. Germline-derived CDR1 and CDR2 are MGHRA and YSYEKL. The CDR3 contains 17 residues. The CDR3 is CASSQVLVAGGYNEQFF. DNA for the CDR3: TGCGCCAGCAGCCAAGTGCTCGTAGCGGGGGGGTACAATGAGCAGTTCTTC.

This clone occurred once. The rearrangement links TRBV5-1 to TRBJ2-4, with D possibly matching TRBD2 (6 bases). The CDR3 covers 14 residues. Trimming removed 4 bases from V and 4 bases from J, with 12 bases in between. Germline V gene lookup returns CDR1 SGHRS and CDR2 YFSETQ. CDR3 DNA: TGCGCCAGCAGCCAAGGGACTGAGAAAAACATTCAGTACTTC. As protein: CASSQGTEKNIQYF.

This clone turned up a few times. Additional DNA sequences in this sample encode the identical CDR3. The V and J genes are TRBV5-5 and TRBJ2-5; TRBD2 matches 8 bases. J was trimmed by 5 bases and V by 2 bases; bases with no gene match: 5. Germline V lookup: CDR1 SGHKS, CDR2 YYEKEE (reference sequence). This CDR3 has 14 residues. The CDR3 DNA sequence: TGTGCCAGCAGCTTCCGGGGGGGGCGGGAGACCCAGTACTTC. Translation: CASSFRGGRETQYF.